The 2 T cell receptor beta chains listed next were all sequenced from one sample in a study of beta chain features in type 1 diabetes. The entirety of the isolated RNA underwent reverse transcription, so expressed TCRB transcripts were sequenced. The data were produced by immunoSEQ multiplex PCR, yet TCRdb's version contains in-frame clones alone and is incomplete. This sample has some 360,000 clones, with about 19% found just once. The sample taken for sequencing was naive CD4+ T cells from blood. The receptors were sampled from a woman under 30 in good health.

J is TRBJ1-1 and V is TRBV12-5; D unresolved. Trimming removed 6 bases at V and 0 bases at J, with 8 bases between. The germline V gene encodes CDR1 LGHNT and CDR2 FRNRAP. This CDR3 is 13 amino acids long. CDR3 amino acids: CASGPVMNTEAFF. The CDR3 DNA follows: TGTGCTAGTGGCCCGGTGATGAACACTGAAGCTTTCTTT.

This clone has more than one count but fewer than ten. The rearrangement joins TRBV6-1 to TRBJ2-4, with a possible D match to TRBD1 (6 bases). Germline V CDR1 and CDR2: MNHNS, SASEGT. Deletions cut 4 bases from V and 10 bases from J, with 8 bases between. CDR3 size: 11 residues. The DNA for the CDR3 is TGTGCCAGCAGTGGGCAGGGGATTCAGTACTTC. Residues: CASSGQGIQYF.